Shown below are 16 T cell receptor beta chains from a single sample sequenced in a study of blood T cells in healthy people across ages. PCR was performed a second time for about 7 to 12 cycles using a sample-barcoded 5' primer and a J-beta primer mix. From the 5' RACE reads, TCRdb called clonotypes with MiXCR, one entry per CDR3 protein. The sample contains about 1.5 million distinct CDR3 sequences, about 43% of which appear only once. The sequenced sample consisted of blood. Every receptor here comes from a woman aged 18-29 years in good health.

This clonotype was picked up a small number of times. The genes are TRBV18 and TRBJ2-6; D is perhaps TRBD1 (6 bases). Germline assignment: CDR1 KGHSH and CDR2 LQKENI. Trimming removed 4 bases from V and 1 base from J, with 11 bases in between. CDR3 size: 16 residues. The DNA for the CDR3 is TGTGCCAGCTCACTAAACCAGGGGTCTGGGGCCAACGTCCTGACTTTC. Its translation: CASSLNQGSGANVLTF.

Note on this clonotype: Here the CDR3 omits its conserved ending phenylalanine or tryptophan, so a read error is the likely source. The gene calls are TRBV6-5 and TRBJ1-2; 10 bases are shared with TRBD1. Trimming at V came to 6 bases and at J to 5 bases, leaving 18 bases not matched to a gene. Germline loops: CDR1 MNHEY, CDR2 SVGAGI. CDR3 length equals 18 residues. This CDR3 reads CASRYDRGRGYPIYGYTS. The CDR3 coding sequence is TGTGCCAGCAGATACGACAGGGGGCGAGGGTATCCAATATATGGCTACACCTCC.

With respect to this clonotype: At one boundary the junction diverges from the germline segment, which might be a read error. CDR3 residues: CTSSVTGPTTSPEQYF. The DNA for the CDR3 is TGCACCAGCAGCGTTACGGGACCCACAACATCTCCCGAGCAGTACTTC. The V and J genes are TRBV5-1 and TRBJ2-7; D is possibly TRBD1 or TRBD2 (5 bases each). Per germline, CDR1 SGHRS and CDR2 YFSETQ. The CDR3 is made up of 16 amino acids.

The gene calls are TRBV20-1 and TRBJ2-3, with D perhaps matching TRBD2 (5 bases). Germline-derived CDR1 and CDR2 are DFQATT and SNEGSKA (reference sequence). The CDR3 consists of 11 residues. Trimming pared 7 bases from V and 4 bases from J, leaving 9 bases between. CDR3 amino acids: CSDTGSDTQYF. The CDR3 DNA follows: TGCAGTGATACGGGGTCAGATACGCAGTATTTT.

The rearrangement uses TRBV7-3 and TRBJ2-2; D is uncertain. The CDR3 loop spans 12 amino acids. Trimming pared 7 bases from V and 7 bases from J, leaving 10 bases between. CDR1 is SGHTA, CDR2 FQGTGA, per germline. CDR3 sequence: CASTQRVGELFF. The CDR3 DNA sequence: TGTGCCAGCACCCAGCGTGTCGGGGAGCTGTTTTTT.

The V and J genes are TRBV5-1 and TRBJ2-5; unclear D gene. The CDR3 extends over 13 amino acids. Germline CDR1 reads SGHRS; CDR2 reads YFSETQ. Between the trimmed V and J ends, which lost 4 bases and 2 bases, there was a span of 9 bases. The DNA of the CDR3 is TGCGCCAGCAGCGTAGGTCATCAAGAGACCCAGTACTTC. It codes for CASSVGHQETQYF.

At least ten counts were recorded for this clonotype. The CDR3 coding sequence is TGCAGCGTTGAGCGCTTTGGGGAATCCAAAAACATTCAGTACTTC. Translation gives CSVERFGESKNIQYF. The V gene is TRBV29-1, the J gene TRBJ2-4; no clear D gene. This CDR3 comprises 15 residues. The germline V gene has CDR1 SQVTM and CDR2 ANQGSEA. V lost 3 bases and J 2 bases, leaving 14 bases between the germline ends.

This clonotype was found many times. The J gene is TRBJ2-5, the V gene TRBV12-3 or TRBV12-4; possible D gene TRBD2, 6 bases. V lost 1 base, J lost 5 bases, and 8 bases lay in between. The CDR3 has 13 residues. The CDR3 DNA follows: TGTGCCAGCAGTTTAGGCGGGGTGGAGACCCAGTACTTC. It translates to CASSLGGVETQYF.

V and J are TRBV19 and TRBJ2-1, with a weak D call TRBD2 (6 bases). The germline CDR1 and CDR2 sequences are LNHDA and SQIVND (reference sequence). This CDR3 has 15 residues. V dropped 7 bases and J dropped 0 bases, with 13 bases sitting between them. The CDR3 reads CASTAGSSSYNEQFF. The CDR3 region has the DNA TGTGCCAGTACCGCGGGGTCGAGCTCCTACAATGAGCAGTTCTTC.

The rearrangement links TRBV28 to TRBJ2-1, with D perhaps matching TRBD1 or TRBD2 (5 bases each). The CDR3 has 16 residues. Germline V gene data show CDR1 as MDHEN and CDR2 as SYDVKM. Trimming pared 6 bases from V and 0 bases from J, leaving 15 bases between. For the CDR3, the DNA is TGTGCCAGCAGACCCCGGGGCACTAACTCCTACAATGAGCAGTTCTTC. This sequence encodes CASRPRGTNSYNEQFF.

The V and J genes are TRBV29-1 and TRBJ2-2; TRBD1 agrees at 12 bases. The V gene's germline CDR1 is SQVTM and CDR2 ANQGSEA. J lost 6 bases, V lost 7 bases, and 3 bases had no gene match. This CDR3 region has 13 residues. CDR3 in DNA: TGCAGCGGCGGGACAGGGGGCCCCGGGGAGCTGTTTTTT. It codes for CSGGTGGPGELFF.

This sequence joins TRBV7-2 and TRBJ2-5; 9 bases map to TRBD2. Germline V gene lookup returns CDR1 SGHTA and CDR2 FQGNSA. This CDR3 region has 14 residues. V was pared by 5 bases and J by 11 bases, with 12 bases of the junction left unmatched. CDR3 in amino acids: CASSPRIAGVEQYF. The CDR3, as DNA: TGTGCCAGCAGCCCCCGGATAGCGGGAGTTGAGCAGTACTTC.

This clonotype was recorded only once. The chain combines TRBV2 with TRBJ2-1, with 7 bases fitting TRBD2. CDR1 is SNHLY and CDR2 is FYNNEI in the germline V gene. CDR3 length: 17 amino acids. V lost 2 bases, J lost 9 bases, and 16 bases stayed unmatched. The CDR3 sequence: CASSELQGAGEVGEQFF. The CDR3 coding sequence is TGTGCCAGCAGTGAACTTCAAGGGGCGGGAGAGGTGGGTGAGCAGTTCTTC. The whole variable domain, filled in from reference TRBV2 and TRBJ2-1, reads EPEVTQTPSHQVTQMGQEVILRCVPISNHLYFYWYRQILGQKVEFLVSFYNNEISEKSEIFDDQFSVERPDGSNFTLKIRSTKLEDSAMYFCASSELQGAGEVGEQFFGPGTRLTVL.

This chain joins TRBV2 and TRBJ2-1; D remains ambiguous. The V gene's germline CDR1 is SNHLY and CDR2 FYNNEI. V gave up 7 bases and J gave up 9 bases, with 13 bases separating them. The CDR3 has 12 amino acids. The CDR3 DNA sequence: TGTGCCAGCATCCTCAGCTCGGTTGAGCAGTTCTTC. Translation gives CASILSSVEQFF. Supplemented by reference TRBV2 and TRBJ2-1, the full variable domain reads EPEVTQTPSHQVTQMGQEVILRCVPISNHLYFYWYRQILGQKVEFLVSFYNNEISEKSEIFDDQFSVERPDGSNFTLKIRSTKLEDSAMYFCASILSSVEQFFGPGTRLTVL.

The sample holds many counts of this clonotype. J is TRBJ2-7 and V is TRBV14; no clear D gene. The germline V and J ends were trimmed by 3 bases and 4 bases, with 4 bases remaining between them. The CDR3 covers 11 residues. CDR1 is SGHDN and CDR2 is FVKESK in the germline V gene. This chain's CDR3 is CASSHGYEQYF. In nucleotides, the CDR3 is TGTGCCAGCAGCCATGGGTACGAGCAGTACTTC. Full variable domain (outside the CDR3, taken from reference TRBV14 and TRBJ2-7): EAGVTQFPSHSVIEKGQTVTLRCDPISGHDNLYWYRRVMGKEIKFLLHFVKESKQDESGMPNNRFLAERTGGTYSTLKVQPAELEDSGVYFCASSHGYEQYFGPGTRLTVT.

In this sample, this clonotype turned up a few times. At one end, the junction sequence differs from germline, possibly due to a read error. This chain connects TRBV24-1 to TRBJ2-3; TRBD2 matches 13 bases. The CDR3 runs 16 residues. Germline CDR1 reads KGHDR; CDR2 reads SFDVKD. The CDR3 DNA is TGTGCTACCAGTGATAGGACTAGCGGGAGCGCAGATACGCAGTATTTT. Translation gives CATSDRTSGSADTQYF.